Below are 9 T cell receptor beta chains sequenced from a single sample in a study of CD8 T cells in ankylosing spondylitis. Study outcomes and limitations: What seemed typical of ankylosing spondylitis blood was a TCR beta motif built from 8 or 9 highly homologous variants.

No antigen has been assigned to these receptors. Using its own MiXCR run on the 5' RACE reads, TCRdb lists one record per CDR3 protein. This sample carries some 700,000 distinct CDR3 sequences, under 20% of them seen once, and the ten largest clones take 15% to 20%. Specimen: blood, either unsorted or a sorted T cell fraction (not recorded which). Receptors originate from a male donor with ankylosing spondylitis.

In the case of this clonotype: A much larger clonotype is one base distant, so this may be a read error. The rearrangement links TRBV14 to TRBJ2-3; unclear D gene. This CDR3 contains 14 residues. The germline V and J ends were trimmed by 4 bases and 0 bases, with 8 bases remaining between them. The germline V gene has CDR1 SGHDN and CDR2 FVKESK. The CDR3 DNA reads as TGTGCCAGCAGCCTGACGACTAGCACAGATACGCAGTATTTT. The encoded protein is CASSLTTSTDTQYF.

In this sample, this clonotype turned up many times. The V call is TRBV5-5, the J call TRBJ2-5; D unresolved. CDR1 is SGHKS and CDR2 is YYEKEE in the germline V gene (reference sequence). The CDR3 is 14 residues long. The V and J ends lost 0 bases and 1 base respectively, with 7 bases between them. This chain's CDR3 is CASSLARFQETQYF. The CDR3 nucleotides read TGTGCCAGCAGCTTGGCACGATTCCAAGAGACCCAGTACTTC. The full variable domain, rest sourced from reference TRBV5-5 and TRBJ2-5, is DAGVTQSPTHLIKTRGQQVTLRCSPISGHKSVSWYQQVLGQGPQFIFQYYEKEERGRGNFPDRFSARQFPNYSSELNVNALLLGDSALYLCASSLARFQETQYFGPGTRLLVL.

The chain's CDR3 is CASSQGDSYYEQYF. The CDR3 DNA sequence: TGTGCCAGCAGCCAAGGGGACAGTTACTACGAGCAGTACTTC. The chain employs TRBV3-1 and TRBJ2-7, with 7 bases matching TRBD1. The V gene end was trimmed by 1 base and the J gene end by 3 bases; junction bases not matched to a gene: 3. The CDR3 spans 14 residues. Per the germline V gene, CDR1 is LGHDT and CDR2 is YNNKEL (reference sequence).

The chain links TRBV18 to TRBJ2-7, with D uncertain. Trimming shortened V by 2 bases and J by 1 base, and 9 bases separated the two germline ends. Germline V lookup: CDR1 KGHSH, CDR2 LQKENI. The CDR3 spans 14 residues. The CDR3 DNA follows: TGTGCCAGCTCACCATACCAGGAGTCCTACGAGCAGTACTTC. Protein sequence: CASSPYQESYEQYF.

This clonotype was detected only a few times. The chain joins TRBV4-1 to TRBJ1-2; 8 positions agree with TRBD1. Germline V gives CDR1 MGHRA, CDR2 YSYEKL. V shed 0 bases and J 0 bases; nucleotides not matched to a gene: 0. The CDR3 sequence is 15 residues long. The CDR3 loop is CASSQEQGANYGYTF. The CDR3 DNA reads as TGCGCCAGCAGCCAAGAACAGGGGGCTAACTATGGCTACACCTTC.

This clonotype has more than one count but fewer than ten. The chain employs TRBV5-6 and TRBJ1-6; 10 nucleotides match TRBD1. CDR3 length: 16 amino acids. With V trimmed by 3 bases and J by 6 bases, 6 bases remained unmatched. CDR1 is SGHDT and CDR2 is YYEEEE in the germline V gene. Here the CDR3 reads CASSSRTGGINSPLHF. The CDR3 DNA follows: TGTGCCAGCAGCTCACGGACAGGGGGGATTAATTCACCCCTCCACTTT. Variable domain in full (rest from reference TRBV5-6 and TRBJ1-6): DAGVTQSPTHLIKTRGQQVTLRCSPKSGHDTVSWYQQALGQGPQFIFQYYEEEERQRGNFPDRFSGHQFPNYSSELNVNALLLGDSALYLCASSSRTGGINSPLHFGNGTRLTVT.

This clonotype was observed many times. The rearrangement uses TRBV5-8 and TRBJ2-7; 11 bases align to TRBD2. The J segment lost 4 bases and the V segment lost 2 bases, leaving 2 bases of the junction unmatched. The CDR3 covers 14 residues. CDR1 and CDR2 from the germline V gene are SGHTS and YDEGEE. DNA of the CDR3: TGTGCCAGCAGCTTACTAGCGGGAGTATACGAGCAGTACTTC. Protein product: CASSLLAGVYEQYF.

A few counts support this clonotype. Here the CDR3 DNA reads TGTGCCAGCAGCCAAGAACGAGGGAGCGGCTACACCTTC. Its translation: CASSQERGSGYTF. The chain uses TRBV3-1 and TRBJ1-2; no clear D gene. This CDR3 contains 13 residues. V was cut by 0 bases and J by 8 bases, with 10 bases left in between. Germline loops: CDR1 LGHDT, CDR2 YNNKEL (reference sequence).

In its sample, this clonotype was seen a few times. V gene TRBV12-3 or TRBV12-4 combines with J gene TRBJ2-1, with 8 bases lining up with TRBD2. The CDR3 runs 14 residues. V shed 8 bases, J shed 6 bases, and the junction held 9 bases outside the gene matches. The CDR3: CASAVGLETNEQFF. In DNA form, the CDR3 reads TGTGCCAGCGCGGTGGGACTAGAGACCAATGAGCAGTTCTTC.